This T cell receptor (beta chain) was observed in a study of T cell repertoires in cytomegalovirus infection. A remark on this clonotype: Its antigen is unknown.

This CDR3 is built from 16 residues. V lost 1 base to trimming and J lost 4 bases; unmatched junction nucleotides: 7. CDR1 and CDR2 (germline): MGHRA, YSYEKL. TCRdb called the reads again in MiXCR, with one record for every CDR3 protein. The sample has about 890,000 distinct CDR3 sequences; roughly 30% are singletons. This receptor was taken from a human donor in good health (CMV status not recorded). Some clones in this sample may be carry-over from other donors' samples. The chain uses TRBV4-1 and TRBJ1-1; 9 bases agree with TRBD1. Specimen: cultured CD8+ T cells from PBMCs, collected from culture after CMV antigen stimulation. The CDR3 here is CASSQGGQGMFTEAFF. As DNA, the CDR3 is TGCGCCAGCAGCCAAGGGGGACAGGGAATGTTCACTGAAGCTTTCTTT.